This T cell receptor beta chain was sequenced in a study of blood T cell repertoires in COVID-19. The wider study: Nucleic acid was either cDNA or gDNA, and it came from T cells, B-cell-depleted T cells, or PBMCs.

TCRdb's copy holds only in-frame clones and misses some; the assay was immunoSEQ multiplex PCR. The sample contains about 150,000 clones, more than 70% of which appear only once. Trimming took 6 bases from V and 7 from J; bases not matched to a gene: 6. Germline CDR1 and CDR2: MNHEY and SVGAGI. The CDR3 contains 13 residues. The chain recombines TRBV6-5 with TRBJ1-1, with 9 bases matching TRBD1. Sample: peripheral blood. The source of this sequence is a woman aged 45-59 years with acute or convalescent COVID-19. CDR3 loop: CASSLTGGGEAFF. The CDR3 nucleotides read TGTGCCAGCAGCTTAACAGGGGGCGGTGAAGCTTTCTTT.